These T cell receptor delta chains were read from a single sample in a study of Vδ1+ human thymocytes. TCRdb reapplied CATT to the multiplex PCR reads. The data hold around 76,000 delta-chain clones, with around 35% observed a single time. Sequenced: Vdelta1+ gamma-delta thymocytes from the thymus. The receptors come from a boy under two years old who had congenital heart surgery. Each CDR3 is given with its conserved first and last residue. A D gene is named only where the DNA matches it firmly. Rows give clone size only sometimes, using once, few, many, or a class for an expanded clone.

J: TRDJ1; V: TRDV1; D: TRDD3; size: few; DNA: TGTGCTCTTGGGGAATGCCACTGGGGGATACTCGCCGATAAACTCATCTTT; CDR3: CALGECHWGILADKLIF
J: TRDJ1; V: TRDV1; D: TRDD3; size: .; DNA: TGTGCTCTTGGGGAACTCCCACCGGGGATACCCTACACCGATAAACTCATCTTT; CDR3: CALGELPPGIPYTDKLIF
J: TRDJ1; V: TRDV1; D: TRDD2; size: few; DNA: TGTGCTCTTGGGACCCGAGTTCCTACAGCTATACCTTCTACCCCCTACACCGATAAACTCATCTTT; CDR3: CALGTRVPTAIPSTPYTDKLIF
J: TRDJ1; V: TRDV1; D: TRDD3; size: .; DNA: TGTGCTCTTGGGGACTTAAAATCTTTACGGCTGGGGGAGCATAAACTCATCTTT; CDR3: CALGDLKSLRLGEHKLIF
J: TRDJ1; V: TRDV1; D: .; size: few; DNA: TGTGCTCTTGGGGATAATGGGCAAGGTCCGATACGAGAATACACCGATAAACTCATCTTT; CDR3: CALGDNGQGPIREYTDKLIF
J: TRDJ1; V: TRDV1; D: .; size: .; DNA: TGTGCTCTTGGGGATTATCTAAATTGTTTCCTAGCGTACTGCTACACCGATAAACTCATCTTT; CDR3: CALGDYLNCFLAYCYTDKLIF
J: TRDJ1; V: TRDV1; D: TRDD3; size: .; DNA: TGTGCTCTTAGGGACCCCTGCCTACTGGGGGATACAGGCACCGATAAACTCATCTTT; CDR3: CALRDPCLLGDTGTDKLIF
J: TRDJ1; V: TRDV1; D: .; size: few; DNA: TGTGCTCTTGGGGAACTAGCTGCCCTCACCGATAAACTCATCTTT; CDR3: CALGELAALTDKLIF
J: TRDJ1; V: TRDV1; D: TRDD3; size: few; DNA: TGTGCTCTTGGGACCTCTGGGGGACCCTACACCGATAAACTCATCTTT; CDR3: CALGTSGGPYTDKLIF
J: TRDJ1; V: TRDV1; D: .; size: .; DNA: TGTGCTCTTGGGCCAACAGGGAGGGGGAGTTACACCGATAAACTCATCTTT; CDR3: CALGPTGRGSYTDKLIF
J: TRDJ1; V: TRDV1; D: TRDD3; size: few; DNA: TGTGCTCTTGGCGGCCTTCCCCTACTGGGGGGTCCACCTGTGGCCGATAAACTCATCTTT; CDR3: CALGGLPLLGGPPVADKLIF
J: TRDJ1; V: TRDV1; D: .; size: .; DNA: TGTGCTCTTGGGGAGGTGGGGAGTTCCACCGATAAACTCATCTTT; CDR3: CALGEVGSSTDKLIF
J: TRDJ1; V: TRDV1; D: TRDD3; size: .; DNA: TGTGCTCTTGGGGAATGTAGGGGATACGCCGATAAACTCATCTTT; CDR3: CALGECRGYADKLIF
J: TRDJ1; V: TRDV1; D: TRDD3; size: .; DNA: TGTGCTCTTGGGGTTGCCGGTGGGGGATCCTACACCGATAAACTCATCTTT; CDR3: CALGVAGGGSYTDKLIF
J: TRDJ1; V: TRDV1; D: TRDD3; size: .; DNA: TGTGCTCTTGGGGAACTTGGTGCCCGTCAGGCCGTACTGGGGGATACGAGGTACACCGATAAACTCATCTTT; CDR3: CALGELGARQAVLGDTRYTDKLIF
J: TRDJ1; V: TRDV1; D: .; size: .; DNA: TGTGCTCTTGGGGAGCCCGTTATCGAGCCCGGTCCTGTAGACCTTTATAAACTCATCTTT; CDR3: CALGEPVIEPGPVDLYKLIF
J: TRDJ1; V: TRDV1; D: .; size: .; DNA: TGTGCTCTTGGGGAACTAATCCCGTCCTACGAGGCGACCAAACTCATCTTT; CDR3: CALGELIPSYEATKLIF
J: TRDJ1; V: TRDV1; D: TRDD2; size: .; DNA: TGTGCTCTTGGGGGGAAGGGCCTTCCTCACCCTAGGGGGCCTCTGGCTACCGATAAACTCATCTTT; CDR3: CALGGKGLPHPRGPLATDKLIF
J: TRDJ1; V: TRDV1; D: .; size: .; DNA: TGTGCTCTTGGGGAACCATCTCGCCCAAGCCCCAGTTACTGTAAACTATACACCGATAAACTCATCTTT; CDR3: CALGEPSRPSPSYCKLYTDKLIF
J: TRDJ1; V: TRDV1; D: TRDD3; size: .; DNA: TGTGCTCTTGGCTCCTCTACTGGGGGATACCGTCACACCGATAAACTCATCTTT; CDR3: CALGSSTGGYRHTDKLIF
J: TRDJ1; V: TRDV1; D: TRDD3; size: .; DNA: TGTGCTCTTGGGGAGAGGGACTTCCTCAGTTCCACTGGGGGATACGCGTATCCCGGGTGCACCGATAAACTCATCTTT; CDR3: CALGERDFLSSTGGYAYPGCTDKLIF
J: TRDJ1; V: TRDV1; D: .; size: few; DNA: TGTGCTCTTGGAGAATCTTCCTACAGTAGGATGGGGGAGTACACCGATAAACTCATCTTT; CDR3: CALGESSYSRMGEYTDKLIF
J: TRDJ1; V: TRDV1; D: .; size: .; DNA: TGTGCTCTTGGGCCGAAGATCCGTGTTGGGATGGGTAAACTCATCTTT; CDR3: CALGPKIRVGMGKLIF
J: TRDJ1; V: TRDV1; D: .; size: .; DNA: TGTGCTCTTGGGGAACTCACCAACTGGGATTTTATGGATAAACTCATCTTT; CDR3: CALGELTNWDFMDKLIF
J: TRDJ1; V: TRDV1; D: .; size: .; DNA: TGTGCTCTCGGGGAAATACTAGGGGCGGGGACATCACTGGGATACACCGATAAACTCATCTTT; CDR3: CALGEILGAGTSLGYTDKLIF
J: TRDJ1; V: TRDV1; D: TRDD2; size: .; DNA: TGTGCTCTTGGGGCCCCAATCTTCCTATCTGCGGGATTAGGCCCCTTCGCCGATAAACTCATCTTT; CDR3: CALGAPIFLSAGLGPFADKLIF
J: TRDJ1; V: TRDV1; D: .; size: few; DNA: TGTGCTCTTGGGACGCCCCGATCTGTCGATAAACTCATCTTT; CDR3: CALGTPRSVDKLIF
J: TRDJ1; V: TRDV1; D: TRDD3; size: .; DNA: TGTGCTCTTGGGGAACTATCGTATGTACTGGGGGATCCCGAGTACACCGATAAACTCATCTTT; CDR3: CALGELSYVLGDPEYTDKLIF
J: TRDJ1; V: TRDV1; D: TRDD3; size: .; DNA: TGTGCTCTTGGGATTGCGCCAGGCGGTTGGGGGAATTACTACACCGATAAACTCATCTTT; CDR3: CALGIAPGGWGNYYTDKLIF
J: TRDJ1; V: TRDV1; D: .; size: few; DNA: TGTGCTCTTGGGGCCCCGCTTGGGCCGCATACGATACACACCGATAAACTCATCTTT; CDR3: CALGAPLGPHTIHTDKLIF
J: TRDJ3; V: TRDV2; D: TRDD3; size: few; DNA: TGTGCCTGTGACACCGAGTCTGGGGGCATCTCCTGGGACACCCGACAGATGTTTTTC; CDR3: CACDTESGGISWDTRQMFF
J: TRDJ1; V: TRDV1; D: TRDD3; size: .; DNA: TGTGCTCTTGGGGAACTGCGTCCTGGGGGATCCGATAAACTCATCTTT; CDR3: CALGELRPGGSDKLIF
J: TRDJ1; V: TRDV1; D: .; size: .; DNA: TGTGCTCTTGGGGAACTGGGATGGCTCAACCGGAGACGGTCCGGGGTTTGGGATAAACTCATCTTT; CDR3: CALGELGWLNRRRSGVWDKLIF
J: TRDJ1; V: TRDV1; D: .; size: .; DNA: TGTGCTCTTGGGGAATCGGAGTGGGGGCCCACCGATAAACTCATCTTT; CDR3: CALGESEWGPTDKLIF
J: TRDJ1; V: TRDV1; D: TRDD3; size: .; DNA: TGTGCTCTTGGGGAACTAAACCTTCTCTTGTACTGGGGAAGGATCGCCGATAAACTCATCTTT; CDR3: CALGELNLLLYWGRIADKLIF
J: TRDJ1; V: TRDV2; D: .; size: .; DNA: TGTGCCTGCGCCGTCCGGGATCCGGTACTGGGCTTTGGCACCGATAAACTCATCTTT; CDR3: CACAVRDPVLGFGTDKLIF
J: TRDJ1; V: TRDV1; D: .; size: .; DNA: TGTGCTCTTGGGGACTTTCTTCCTGCAGATCCGGCGCACACCGATAAACTCATCTTT; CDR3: CALGDFLPADPAHTDKLIF
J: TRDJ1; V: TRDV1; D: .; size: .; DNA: TGTGCTCTTGGGGAACTAGGCCAATACACCGATAAACTCATCTTT; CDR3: CALGELGQYTDKLIF
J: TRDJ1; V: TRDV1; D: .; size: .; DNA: TGTGCTCTTGGGGAACTACCCTTCTTTGTACTGAGAGCTCTCGATAAACTCATCTTT; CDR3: CALGELPFFVLRALDKLIF
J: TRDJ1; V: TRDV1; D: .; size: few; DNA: TGTGCTCTTGGGGACAGGCCTTCCCATCCTACTGTGGTGGATACGCACACCGATAAACTCATCTTT; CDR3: CALGDRPSHPTVVDTHTDKLIF
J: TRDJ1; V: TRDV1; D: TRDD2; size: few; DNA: TGTGCTCTTGGGGGACCCTTCCTACGGGCTTGGAAAGATCACCCGTACACCGATAAACTCATCTTT; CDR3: CALGGPFLRAWKDHPYTDKLIF
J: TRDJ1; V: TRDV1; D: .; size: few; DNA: TGTGCTCTTGGGGAACTCCCCCATCCCCATCCCCACTCGGCAGGTAGTTGCACCGATAAACTCATCTTT; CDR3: CALGELPHPHPHSAGSCTDKLIF
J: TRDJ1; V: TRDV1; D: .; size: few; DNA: TGTGCTCTTGGGGAACGATTAATATTCCTACGTACTGGGGGCTGCAAACTCATCTTT; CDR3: CALGERLIFLRTGGCKLIF
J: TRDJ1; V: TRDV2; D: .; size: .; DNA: TGTGCCTGTGACCTTTTTAATACCTTGGGGATCCGCGGCACCGATAAACTCATCTTT; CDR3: CACDLFNTLGIRGTDKLIF
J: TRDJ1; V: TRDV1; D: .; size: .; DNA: TGTGCTCTTGGGGAACCTGACCACGTCCACTGGTCCGATAAACTCATCTTT; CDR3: CALGEPDHVHWSDKLIF
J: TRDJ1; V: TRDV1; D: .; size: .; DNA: TGTGCTCTTGGGGAACTAGTCGGGGATGGGGTTAAACTCATCTTT; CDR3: CALGELVGDGVKLIF
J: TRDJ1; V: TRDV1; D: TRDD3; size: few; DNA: TGTGCTCTTGGGGAACGCGGATCCTATCGGGGATACTACACCGATAAACTCATCTTT; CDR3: CALGERGSYRGYYTDKLIF
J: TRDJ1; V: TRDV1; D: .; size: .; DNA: TGTGCTCTTGGGGAACGGGGCCACCTCTTTAGGATAAAGTACACCGATAAACTCATCTTT; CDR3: CALGERGHLFRIKYTDKLIF
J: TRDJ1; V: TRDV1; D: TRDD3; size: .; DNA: TGTGCTCTTGGGGAAATTTGGGGGCTTCCTTTCGGGATACGATCGTACACCGATAAACTCATCTTT; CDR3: CALGEIWGLPFGIRSYTDKLIF
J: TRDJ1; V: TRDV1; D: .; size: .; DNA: TGTGCTCTTGGGGAAATAAGCCTTCCGCAGTACTGGGGTTCGTACACCGATAAACTCATCTTT; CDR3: CALGEISLPQYWGSYTDKLIF
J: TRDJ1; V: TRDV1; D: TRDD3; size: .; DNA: TGTGCTCTTGGGGAAGGAAAAGTGGCCAGACGCTGGGGGATAATGACCGATAAACTCATCTTT; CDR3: CALGEGKVARRWGIMTDKLIF
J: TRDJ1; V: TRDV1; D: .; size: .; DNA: TGTGCTCTTGGGATGGCCTCTTCCTACAAGTGGGGGATAAGGGTCACCGATAAACTCATCTTT; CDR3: CALGMASSYKWGIRVTDKLIF
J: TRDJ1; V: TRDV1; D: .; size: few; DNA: TGTGCTCTTGGGGAGCCAGGCCTCTGGGCCTACACCGATAAACTCATCTTT; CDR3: CALGEPGLWAYTDKLIF
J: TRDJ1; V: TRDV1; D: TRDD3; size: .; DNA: TGTGCTCTTGGGGAACTAGTCTTCCTAGCCCCTGGGGGATACGCAGATGCCCCCGATAAACTCATCTTT; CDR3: CALGELVFLAPGGYADAPDKLIF
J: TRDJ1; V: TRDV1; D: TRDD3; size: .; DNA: TGTGCTCTTGGGGAACGCCCCCTCAGAGCAGCCACCCTCAGGGGGGATACGTACACCGATAAACTCATCTTT; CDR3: CALGERPLRAATLRGDTYTDKLIF
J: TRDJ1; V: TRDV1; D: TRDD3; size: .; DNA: TGTGCTCTTGGGGAACAGGTTGATACTGGGGGAGGGTACACCGATAAACTCATCTTT; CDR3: CALGEQVDTGGGYTDKLIF
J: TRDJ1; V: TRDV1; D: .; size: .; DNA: TGTGCTCTTGGCCCCACGGGGGGTTACCGCACACCAACCGATAAACTCATCTTT; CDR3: CALGPTGGYRTPTDKLIF
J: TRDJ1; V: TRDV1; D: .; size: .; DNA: TGTGCTCTTGGGGAACCCCAGACTACCGACCCGTACACCGATAAACTCATCTTT; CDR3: CALGEPQTTDPYTDKLIF
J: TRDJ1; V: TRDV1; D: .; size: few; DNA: TGTGCTCTTGGGGAACCTTCCTACAATACTGGGGGAGTATATGACGATAAACTCATCTTT; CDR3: CALGEPSYNTGGVYDDKLIF